Listed here are 26 T cell receptor beta chains from one sample, sequenced in a study of monozygotic twins with inflammatory bowel disease. No DNA is given; TCRdb re-called the 5' RACE reads and lists each CDR3 protein once. Reported are approximately 120,000 distinct CDR3 sequences; the ten largest clones contain 12%. The sequenced sample consisted of blood. Source of these receptors: a human donor with ulcerative colitis or Crohn's disease, or a healthy co-twin of an affected twin (not recorded which).

The CDR3 region is CASSQVLATYEQYF. The rearrangement joins TRBV4-2 to TRBJ2-7; TCRdb indicates TRBD2, and absent DNA this call remains unverified. CDR1 and CDR2 (germline): LGHNA, YNFKEQ. This CDR3 contains 14 residues.

The chain links TRBV28 to TRBJ2-7; without DNA, the TCRdb call of TRBD2 cannot be checked. Germline assignment: CDR1 MDHEN and CDR2 SYDVKM. This CDR3 contains 18 residues. CDR3 region: CASSLGLGRLAASYEQYF.

The chain recombines TRBV20-1 with TRBJ1-5. The V gene's germline CDR1 is DFQATT and CDR2 SNEGSKA (reference sequence). The CDR3 is 14 amino acids. The chain's CDR3 is CSASVEAGNQPQHF.

This rearrangement joins TRBV19 to TRBJ2-1; the TCRdb call, TRBD2, lacks DNA for checking. The CDR3 is 16 amino acids. Per the germline V gene, CDR1 is LNHDA and CDR2 is SQIVND (reference sequence). This chain's CDR3 is CASSPGPGLAANEQFF.

This sequence joins TRBV18 and TRBJ2-5; TCRdb selects TRBD1, and the lack of DNA leaves this call unchecked. The CDR3 has 16 residues. CDR1 and CDR2 from the germline V gene are KGHSH and LQKENI. The CDR3 loop reads CASSPTRGDEAETQYF. Supplemented by reference TRBV18 and TRBJ2-5, the full variable domain reads NAGVMQNPRHLVRRRGQEARLRCSPMKGHSHVYWYRQLPEEGLKFMVYLQKENIIDESGMPKERFSAEFPKEGPSILRIQQVVRGDSAAYFCASSPTRGDEAETQYFGPGTRLLVL.

CDR3 region: CSASPQTGSGYTF. V is TRBV20-1 and J is TRBJ1-2; TCRdb's D call of TRBD1 is untestable without DNA. This CDR3 has 13 amino acids. Germline CDR1 and CDR2: DFQATT and SNEGSKA (reference sequence).

The chain combines TRBV7-7 with TRBJ2-1. Germline CDR1 reads SSHAT; CDR2 reads FNYEAQ (reference sequence). The CDR3 sequence is 15 residues long. CDR3 protein: CASSFDYSSYNEQFF.

This chain uses TRBV12-3 or TRBV12-4 with TRBJ2-7; the D gene TCRdb calls, TRBD1, cannot be checked with no DNA. The CDR3 runs 15 residues. The CDR3 region is CASSFGQPDTYEQYF.

CDR3 sequence reads: CASSSGLGGAMNTEAFF. The chain recombines TRBV12-3 or TRBV12-4 with TRBJ1-1; checking the TCRdb D call of TRBD1 is not possible without DNA. The CDR3 has 17 residues.

The chain links TRBV6-5 to TRBJ2-7; the D gene TCRdb calls, TRBD1, cannot be checked with no DNA. This CDR3 contains 15 residues. CDR1 and CDR2 (germline): MNHEY, SVGAGI. This CDR3 is CASSYGTGGGYEQYF.

The V call is TRBV12-3 or TRBV12-4, the J call TRBJ2-3; TCRdb names TRBD1, which stays unverified in the absence of DNA. This CDR3 contains 14 residues. The CDR3 here is CASTQTGGTDTQYF.

The chain links TRBV12-3 or TRBV12-4 to TRBJ2-5; the TRBD2 assignment by TCRdb is unverifiable without DNA. The CDR3 runs to 16 residues. This CDR3 reads CASSNRLAGGPETQYF.

The chain combines TRBV7-3 with TRBJ2-1; absent DNA, TCRdb's TRBD2 call cannot be checked. CDR3 size: 14 residues. Per the germline V gene, CDR1 is SGHTA and CDR2 is FQGTGA. The CDR3 spells CASSFRGGFDEQFF.

The chain is built from TRBV7-9 and TRBJ2-6; with no DNA, the TCRdb D assignment of TRBD1 cannot be verified. This CDR3 is built from 17 residues. Germline CDR1 and CDR2: SEHNR and FQNEAQ (reference sequence). The chain's CDR3 is CASSLGAGFSGANVLTF.

The V gene is TRBV6-4, the J gene TRBJ1-5; absent DNA, TCRdb's TRBD1 call cannot be checked. The CDR3 covers 14 residues. Germline V gives CDR1 MRHNA, CDR2 SNTAGT. The CDR3 protein is CAIEKGSSNQPQHF.

This chain joins TRBV7-3 and TRBJ1-6; TCRdb calls TRBD1, which cannot be checked without DNA. The germline gives CDR1 SGHTA, CDR2 FQGTGA. The CDR3 spans 15 residues. CDR3 region: CASSLHGGANSPIHF.

The chain is built from TRBV28 and TRBJ2-7. Per the germline V gene, CDR1 is MDHEN and CDR2 is SYDVKM. The CDR3 totals 12 residues. CDR3 region: CASSLVPNEQYF. The full variable domain, in which reference TRBV28 and TRBJ2-7 provide the parts outside the CDR3, is DVKVTQSSRYLVKRTGEKVFLECVQDMDHENMFWYRQDPGLGLRLIYFSYDVKMKEKGDIPEGYSVSREKKERFSLILESASTNQTSMYLCASSLVPNEQYFGPGTRLTVT.

The chain employs TRBV20-1 and TRBJ1-2; TCRdb returns TRBD1, unconfirmable since there is no DNA. This CDR3 spans 14 amino acids. Germline V gene sequence: CDR1 DFQATT, CDR2 SNEGSKA (reference sequence). The CDR3 region is CSARDDRGPYGYTF.

The V call is TRBV7-2, the J call TRBJ1-2; absent DNA, TCRdb's TRBD1 call cannot be checked. CDR1 is SGHTA and CDR2 is FQGNSA in the germline V gene. The CDR3 sequence is 14 residues long. The CDR3 region is CASSLGRGDYGYTF.

This chain joins TRBV28 and TRBJ1-1. Looked up from germline, CDR1 is MDHEN and CDR2 is SYDVKM. The CDR3 length is 13 residues. CDR3 in amino acids: CASSLQRDTEAFF.

The chain is built from TRBV5-1 and TRBJ2-7; checking the TCRdb D call of TRBD1 is not possible without DNA. Germline V gene data show CDR1 as SGHRS and CDR2 as YFSETQ. This CDR3 region has 14 residues. CDR3 loop: CASSLEGGVYEQYF.

The chain recombines TRBV12-3 or TRBV12-4 with TRBJ2-3. The CDR3 contains 14 residues. CDR3 in amino acids: CASSLFGVADTQYF.

The rearrangement links TRBV7-3 to TRBJ2-1; TCRdb proposes TRBD2, but this gene call is untestable without DNA. The CDR3 is 14 amino acids. Germline-derived CDR1 and CDR2 are SGHTA and FQGTGA. The CDR3: CASSLSSGRGEQFF.

The V and J genes are TRBV27 and TRBJ2-3; TCRdb returns TRBD2, unconfirmable since there is no DNA. This CDR3 is 16 amino acids long. Germline CDR1 and CDR2: MNHEY and SMNVEV (reference sequence). CDR3 residues: CASSFSEPYSTDTQYF.

The rearrangement uses TRBV5-1 and TRBJ2-6. The CDR3 is made up of 13 amino acids. Germline V lookup: CDR1 SGHRS, CDR2 YFSETQ. The CDR3: CASSPEGANVLTF. The full variable domain, rest sourced from reference TRBV5-1 and TRBJ2-6, is KAGVTQTPRYLIKTRGQQVTLSCSPISGHRSVSWYQQTPGQGLQFLFEYFSETQRNKGNFPGRFSGRQFSNSRSEMNVSTLELGDSALYLCASSPEGANVLTFGAGSRLTVL.

This chain links TRBV6-2 or TRBV6-3 with TRBJ1-5. The CDR3 has 14 amino acids. The germline CDR1 and CDR2 sequences are MNHEY and SVGEGT. The CDR3: CASSYSRMYQPQHF.